A single sample is the source of the 14 T cell receptor beta chains below, sequenced in a study of T-cell reconstitution after alpha-beta-depleted transplantation in children. Unique molecular identifiers were used to barcode this TCRbeta library. TCRdb passed the PCR reads through MiXCR, listing each CDR3 protein once. Of 210,000 or so distinct CDR3 sequences in the sample, 8% to 9.5% were seen once. The sequencing here drew on PBMCs from the stem cell graft donor, taken from the stem cell graft. The receptors shown here come from a human donor who donated a stem cell graft to a child with acute lymphoblastic leukemia.

This clonotype showed up just a few times. This chain joins TRBV27 and TRBJ2-1, with a tentative D call TRBD2 (6 bases). The V gene's germline CDR1 is MNHEY and CDR2 SMNVEV (reference sequence). There are 15 residues in the CDR3. Deletions cut 3 bases from V and 2 bases from J, with 11 bases between. The CDR3 nucleotides read TGTGCCAGCAGTTTGGGACTCTACACCTACAATGAGCAGTTCTTC. Protein sequence: CASSLGLYTYNEQFF.

The table lists this clonotype with a few counts. V usage is TRBV6-1 and J usage is TRBJ1-1; no clear D gene. Per germline, CDR1 MNHNS and CDR2 SASEGT. The CDR3 consists of 12 residues. V lost 0 bases to trimming and J lost 7 bases, with 6 bases between them. The DNA for the CDR3 is TGTGCCAGCAGTGAAGCGCGGGGTGAAGCTTTCTTT. Its protein is CASSEARGEAFF.

There are many counts of this clonotype. The V and J genes are TRBV5-1 and TRBJ1-2; 10 nucleotides match TRBD1. V dropped 0 bases and J dropped 6; count of bases not matched to a gene: 14. Germline CDR1 reads SGHRS; CDR2 reads YFSETQ. The CDR3 is 18 amino acids. CDR3 protein: CASSLGHTTGQGRHGYTF. CDR3 bases: TGCGCCAGCAGCTTGGGGCACACCACGGGACAGGGGCGTCATGGCTACACCTTC.

The chain has TRBV18 and TRBJ1-1, with D unresolved. Trimming cost V 2 bases and J 4 bases, with 14 bases left between them. The germline V gene has CDR1 KGHSH and CDR2 LQKENI. The CDR3 runs 15 residues. The CDR3 sequence: CASSPGQLSGTEAFF. The DNA of the CDR3 is TGTGCCAGCTCACCAGGGCAGCTAAGCGGCACTGAAGCTTTCTTT.

The chain recombines TRBV3-1 with TRBJ2-3; 9 positions agree with TRBD1. The CDR3 runs 16 residues. Germline V gives CDR1 LGHDT, CDR2 YNNKEL (reference sequence). Unmatched junction bases numbered 10, after V lost 1 base and J lost 8 bases. The CDR3 DNA reads TGTGCCAGCAGCCAAGCTCCGGGACAGGGTAGCGGTACGCAGTATTTT. This translates into CASSQAPGQGSGTQYF.

This clonotype was seen just once. The chain is built from TRBV29-1 and TRBJ1-1; 7 bases map to TRBD1. This CDR3 contains 15 residues. V dropped 5 bases and J dropped 1; count of bases not matched to a gene: 10. Germline V lookup: CDR1 SQVTM, CDR2 ANQGSEA. The CDR3 DNA sequence: TGCAGCGTTTGGGGGCAGGGGGGCCCGAACACTGAAGCTTTCTTT. Its protein product is CSVWGQGGPNTEAFF. Full variable domain (rest looked up from reference TRBV29-1 and TRBJ1-1): SAVISQKPSRDICQRGTSLTIQCQVDSQVTMMFWYRQQPGQSLTLIATANQGSEATYESGFVIDKFPISRPNLTFSTLTVSNMSPEDSSIYLCSVWGQGGPNTEAFFGQGTRLTVV.

This clonotype was recorded a few times. The J gene is TRBJ2-4, the V gene TRBV14; a weak D match, TRBD2 (6 bases). This CDR3 comprises 11 residues. Germline CDR1 and CDR2: SGHDN and FVKESK. V was trimmed by 8 bases and J by 8 bases, leaving 10 bases between them. CDR3 DNA: TGTGCCAGCCGGGACTGGGACATTCAGTACTTC. Protein product: CASRDWDIQYF.

This clonotype was seen a few times. The chain joins TRBV20-1 to TRBJ2-1, with TRBD2 as a possible D gene (6 bases). V gave up 5 bases and J gave up 3 bases, with 14 bases separating them. The CDR3 contains 14 residues. Germline V lookup: CDR1 DFQATT, CDR2 SNEGSKA (reference sequence). CDR3 in DNA: TGCAGTGCTCGCGGCGGGGATTTCTACAATGAGCAGTTCTTC. Translation: CSARGGDFYNEQFF.

The V gene is TRBV14, the J gene TRBJ1-1; no clear D. Trimming shortened V by 4 bases and J by 1 base, and 7 bases separated the two germline ends. This CDR3 contains 13 residues. Germline-derived CDR1 and CDR2 are SGHDN and FVKESK. The CDR3 nucleotides are TGTGCCAGCAGCCGACATCCGAACACTGAAGCTTTCTTT. Its protein product is CASSRHPNTEAFF.

Here the CDR3 reads CASSSPFGGERDTQYF. The DNA of the CDR3 is TGTGCCAGCAGCTCACCTTTCGGGGGCGAGAGAGATACGCAGTATTTT. The V call is TRBV7-9, the J call TRBJ2-3; tentatively, D is TRBD1 or TRBD2 (6 bases each). With 4 bases removed from V and 5 bases from J, the gap between germline ends came to 19 bases. The CDR3 length is 16 residues. Germline values: CDR1 SEHNR, CDR2 FQNEAQ (reference sequence).

This sequence joins TRBV7-9 and TRBJ1-1; D may be TRBD1 (5 bases). CDR1 and CDR2 (germline): SEHNR, FQNEAQ (reference sequence). Trimming removed 0 bases from V and 10 bases from J, with 9 bases in between. CDR3 length: 12 amino acids. The CDR3 coding sequence is TGTGCCAGCAGCTTAGCGTTCGGGGCAGCTTTCTTT. This translates into CASSLAFGAAFF.

This clonotype was detected many times. The gene calls are TRBV12-3 or TRBV12-4 and TRBJ1-1, with D unclear. CDR3 length equals 14 residues. V gave up 2 bases and J gave up 2 bases, with 9 bases separating them. The CDR3 nucleotides are TGTGCCAGCAGTTTACAGGTATTAAACACTGAAGCTTTCTTT. As protein: CASSLQVLNTEAFF.

This rearrangement joins TRBV10-2 to TRBJ1-4; 10 bases are shared with TRBD1. Germline CDR1 reads WSHSY; CDR2 reads SAAADI. This CDR3 is 19 amino acids long. V lost 6 bases, J lost 8 bases, and 21 bases stayed unmatched. CDR3 protein: CASSGITIGTGEFYEKLFF. CDR3 bases: TGCGCCAGCAGCGGGATAACCATCGGGACAGGGGAATTTTACGAAAAACTGTTTTTT.

This clonotype was counted many times. This chain links TRBV29-1 with TRBJ2-5; TRBD1 matches 8 bases. CDR1 and CDR2 from the germline V gene are SQVTM and ANQGSEA. V was clipped by 7 bases and J by 5 bases; unmatched bases: 12. The CDR3 sequence is 14 residues long. The CDR3 protein is CSASLDRGRETQYF. The CDR3, as DNA: TGCAGCGCCTCCCTCGACAGGGGTAGGGAGACCCAGTACTTC. Complete variable domain (other parts from reference TRBV29-1 and TRBJ2-5): SAVISQKPSRDICQRGTSLTIQCQVDSQVTMMFWYRQQPGQSLTLIATANQGSEATYESGFVIDKFPISRPNLTFSTLTVSNMSPEDSSIYLCSASLDRGRETQYFGPGTRLLVL.